The T cell receptor beta chain described here comes from a study of low-dose radiotherapy and immunotherapy resistance in tumors. The trim removed 0 bases at V and 8 bases at J, leaving 8 bases unmatched. CDR1 is SGHRS, CDR2 YFSETQ, per germline. The CDR3 length is 16 residues. Described time point: after trial treatment. Stated treatment: LDRT plus nivolumab, ipilimumab, low-dose cyclophosphamide and aspirin (RACIN trial). With TRAV- and TRBV-specific primers, first-strand cDNA was made, covering the alpha and beta chains. With a constant-region primer and a V-primer adapter, TCRs were subjected to about 20 PCR cycles of amplification. A single record per CDR3 protein comes from TCRdb applying MiXCR to the reads. The sample records 30,000 to 40,000 distinct CDR3 sequences, under 25% being singletons.

Sample: PBMCs, taken after low-dose radiotherapy plus immunotherapy. J is TRBJ2-1 and V is TRBV5-1; 10 bases map to TRBD2. The clonotype was recovered from a female donor with ovarian cancer. CDR3 sequence reads: CASSLVSGRRGDEQFF. As DNA, the CDR3 is TGCGCCAGCAGCTTGGTTAGCGGGAGGAGGGGTGATGAGCAGTTCTTC.